One and the same sample provided the 10 T cell receptor beta chains below, sequenced in a study of blood T cell repertoires in COVID-19. TCRdb's table, derived via immunoSEQ multiplex PCR, lists solely in-frame clones and lacks some. The repertoire holds just over 350,000 clones, with approximately 86% as singletons. The sample comprised peripheral blood. Every receptor here comes from a woman aged 55-69 years with COVID-19, enrolled during active disease.

The gene calls are TRBV9 and TRBJ1-6; possibly TRBD1 for D (6 bases). Germline lookup yields CDR1 SGDLS and CDR2 YYNGEE. This CDR3 has 13 amino acids. The V end lost 3 bases, the J end lost 14 bases, and 15 bases lay between the germline ends. Here the CDR3 DNA reads TGTGCCAGCAGCGACAGGGCGCTTTCGGCCCTCCACTTT. Protein product: CASSDRALSALHF.

This chain uses TRBV18 with TRBJ2-3, with TRBD2 matching 16 bases. CDR1 is KGHSH and CDR2 is LQKENI in the germline V gene. The CDR3 is 18 residues long. Trimming cost V 3 bases and J 4 bases; bases outside gene matches: 7. CDR3 sequence: CASSPGLAGGPGADTQYF. The CDR3 nucleotides read TGTGCCAGCTCACCGGGACTAGCGGGGGGGCCCGGCGCAGATACGCAGTATTTT.

In nucleotides, the CDR3 is TGTGCCAGCAGCCTTTTCATTTTTACCGGGACAGGGGACTATGGCTACACCTTC. Translation gives CASSLFIFTGTGDYGYTF. The rearrangement uses TRBV7-2 and TRBJ1-2; the match to TRBD1 covers 10 bases. V lost 5 bases and J lost 3; bases outside the gene matches: 15. This CDR3 spans 18 amino acids. In germline, CDR1 is SGHTA, CDR2 FQGNSA.

The chain links TRBV9 to TRBJ2-5; TRBD2 agrees at 7 bases. There are 16 residues in the CDR3. Germline V gene sequence: CDR1 SGDLS, CDR2 YYNGEE. After removal of 3 bases from V and 5 bases from J, the junction contained 13 bases not matched to a gene. Written as DNA, the CDR3 is TGTGCCAGCAGCGCATACGGGACTACCTCTAGGGAGACCCAGTACTTC. This codes for CASSAYGTTSRETQYF.

The V and J genes are TRBV2 and TRBJ1-4; D unresolved. The CDR3 spans 14 residues. V gave up 6 bases and J gave up 0 bases, with 8 bases separating them. Germline CDR1 and CDR2: SNHLY and FYNNEI. CDR3 loop: CASSKSSTNEKLFF. CDR3 in DNA: TGTGCCAGCAGCAAATCATCAACTAATGAAAAACTGTTTTTT.

This clone is a singleton in its sample. The chain carries TRBV5-1 and TRBJ1-4; TRBD1 might be the D (6 bases). In germline, CDR1 is SGHRS, CDR2 YFSETQ. The CDR3 runs to 15 residues. Trimming took 4 bases from V and 2 from J, leaving 12 bases between them. CDR3 bases: TGCGCCAGCAGCACCGGACAGAACACTAATGAAAAACTGTTTTTT. It yields the protein CASSTGQNTNEKLFF. Drawing the rest from reference TRBV5-1 and TRBJ1-4, the complete variable domain is KAGVTQTPRYLIKTRGQQVTLSCSPISGHRSVSWYQQTPGQGLQFLFEYFSETQRNKGNFPGRFSGRQFSNSRSEMNVSTLELGDSALYLCASSTGQNTNEKLFFGSGTQLSVL.

This chain uses TRBV5-4 with TRBJ2-3, with D possibly TRBD1 on 6 matching bases. The V end lost 3 bases, the J end lost 7 bases, and 9 bases lay between the germline ends. This CDR3 region has 12 residues. Per the germline V gene, CDR1 is SGHNT and CDR2 is YYREEE (reference sequence). The CDR3 coding sequence is TGTGCCAGCAGCTGGGGGCCGAATACGCAGTATTTT. Its translation is CASSWGPNTQYF.

The chain links TRBV6-6 to TRBJ1-1; TRBD1 agrees at 9 bases. J lost 5 bases, V lost 5 bases, and 3 bases had no gene match. Germline CDR1 and CDR2: MNHNY and SVGAGI (reference sequence). The CDR3 length is 13 residues. The CDR3 region is CASSDRGETEAFF. In DNA form, the CDR3 reads TGTGCCAGCAGTGACAGGGGGGAAACTGAAGCTTTCTTT.

There are a few counts of this clone. The V gene is TRBV6-5, the J gene TRBJ1-1; D gene uncertain. Germline lookup yields CDR1 MNHEY and CDR2 SVGAGI. CDR3 length: 14 residues. V dropped 7 bases and J dropped 0 bases, with 12 bases sitting between them. DNA for the CDR3: TGTGCCAGCAACCCGGGGTTCATGAACACTGAAGCTTTCTTT. Protein sequence: CASNPGFMNTEAFF.

This clone was counted a single time. V usage is TRBV7-2 and J usage is TRBJ1-1; 7 nucleotides line up with TRBD1. Trimming cost V 7 bases and J 3 bases; bases outside gene matches: 5. Germline loops: CDR1 SGHTA, CDR2 FQGNSA. This CDR3 has 13 residues. CDR3 bases: TGTGCCAGCACCGTTGGACAGGACACTGAAGCTTTCTTT. It codes for CASTVGQDTEAFF.